The 17 T cell receptor beta chains below were found in one sample sequenced in a study of shared clonotypes between healthy human individuals. Assay: immunoSEQ multiplex PCR; the TCRdb copy retains only in-frame clones and omits some. The table includes about 340,000 clones, 73% detected once. Sample: memory CD4+ T cells sorted from blood. The subset denotes: CD45RA-negative fraction. These receptors were taken from a man aged 25 to 40 in good health.

This chain joins TRBV28 and TRBJ2-2, with D perhaps TRBD1 (5 bases). V lost 6 bases and J lost 5, with 13 bases in between. This CDR3 region has 14 residues. Germline V gives CDR1 MDHEN, CDR2 SYDVKM. The CDR3 DNA sequence: TGTGCCAGCAGATCTCAGGGAAATACCGGGGAGCTGTTTTTT. Its protein product is CASRSQGNTGELFF.

V is TRBV2 and J is TRBJ2-1; possible D gene TRBD1, 5 bases. The CDR3 covers 13 residues. Germline V CDR1 and CDR2: SNHLY, FYNNEI. Trimming took off 4 bases at V and 5 bases at J, with 9 bases between the two ends. The CDR3 DNA is TGTGCCAGCAGTGGACAGCTTGACAATGAGCAGTTCTTC. Translating gives CASSGQLDNEQFF.

The chain joins TRBV19 to TRBJ1-5, with D possibly being TRBD1 (5 bases). Trimming stripped 4 bases from V and 0 bases from J, with 7 bases between. CDR3 length equals 14 residues. Germline CDR1 LNHDA, CDR2 SQIVND (reference sequence). This CDR3 reads CASSRGLSNQPQHF. CDR3 sequence (DNA): TGTGCCAGTAGTAGGGGCCTTAGCAATCAGCCCCAGCATTTT.

The rearrangement links TRBV29-1 to TRBJ2-3; 7 bases agree with TRBD2. The CDR3 contains 15 residues. V dropped 4 bases and J dropped 1; count of bases not matched to a gene: 8. Germline CDR1 is SQVTM and CDR2 is ANQGSEA. For the CDR3, the DNA is TGCAGCGTTGGTGACGGCGGGGGTGGCACAGATACGCAGTATTTT. Amino acid sequence: CSVGDGGGGTDTQYF.

V usage is TRBV25-1 and J usage is TRBJ1-1, with D hard to call. V gave up 7 bases and J gave up 4 bases, with 16 bases separating them. Per the germline V gene, CDR1 is MGHDK and CDR2 is SYGVNS. CDR3 size: 14 residues. The CDR3 sequence is CASTRTAGLTEAFF. The CDR3 DNA is TGTGCCAGCACCAGGACTGCAGGCCTCACTGAAGCTTTCTTT.

The chain joins TRBV12-5 to TRBJ1-1, with 7 bases aligning to TRBD1. Germline CDR1 is LGHNT and CDR2 is FRNRAP. V trimming: 1 base; J trimming: 6 bases; junction bases outside the gene matches: 17. This CDR3 has 18 residues. CDR3 loop: CASGLATGQKSFSPEAFF. CDR3 in DNA: TGTGCTAGTGGTTTGGCCACGGGACAGAAAAGTTTTTCACCTGAAGCTTTCTTT.

The chain is built from TRBV19 and TRBJ2-6, with D perhaps being TRBD1 or TRBD2 (5 bases each). V was pared by 9 bases and J by 5 bases, with 20 bases between. CDR3 size: 16 residues. Looked up from germline, CDR1 is LNHDA and CDR2 is SQIVND (reference sequence). As DNA, the CDR3 is TGTGCCAGCACAAAAAATCAGGGAGAGTGGGCCAACGTCCTGACTTTC. The encoded protein is CASTKNQGEWANVLTF.

This clone has a count of ten or more. The chain employs TRBV2 and TRBJ2-7, with 8 bases matching TRBD2. The CDR3 has 14 amino acids. The J segment lost 0 bases and the V segment lost 7 bases, leaving 5 bases of the junction unmatched. Germline V gives CDR1 SNHLY, CDR2 FYNNEI. The CDR3 protein is CASTRTSNSYEQYF. The CDR3 nucleotides read TGTGCCAGCACCAGGACTAGCAACTCCTACGAGCAGTACTTC.

This clone was observed a few times. The CDR3 reads CASSPPVWPERPQHF. CDR3 DNA sequence: TGTGCCAGCTCACCGCCTGTTTGGCCGGAGAGGCCCCAGCATTTT. The chain employs TRBV18 and TRBJ1-5; D gene uncertain. This CDR3 has 15 residues. Germline lookup yields CDR1 KGHSH and CDR2 LQKENI. Trimming cost V 3 bases and J 9 bases, with 18 bases left between them.

DNA for the CDR3: TGTGCCAGCAGCTTGGACAGGGGGCCGTCGGATACGCAGTATTTT. Encoded protein: CASSLDRGPSDTQYF. V gene TRBV5-4 combines with J gene TRBJ2-3; 9 nucleotides agree with TRBD1. V shed 0 bases and J 6 bases; nucleotides not matched to a gene: 5. The CDR3 has 15 amino acids. Germline loops: CDR1 SGHNT, CDR2 YYREEE (reference sequence).

In this sample, this clone turned up many times. This chain links TRBV5-4 with TRBJ2-5; D unclear. The ends were cut back, 4 bases at V and 7 bases at J, with 11 bases in the middle. This CDR3 contains 12 residues. The germline CDR1 and CDR2 sequences are SGHNT and YYREEE (reference sequence). CDR3 sequence reads: CASSNDGRTQYF. The CDR3 DNA follows: TGTGCCAGCAGCAACGATGGGCGGACCCAGTACTTC.

The chain employs TRBV5-1 and TRBJ1-1; no reliable D call. The germline V and J ends were trimmed by 0 bases and 7 bases, with 16 bases remaining between them. The CDR3 runs to 15 residues. From germline, CDR1 is SGHRS and CDR2 YFSETQ. The DNA of the CDR3 is TGCGCCAGCAGCTTGGCGAGCCCGGGCCAAAATGAAGCTTTCTTT. Its translation is CASSLASPGQNEAFF.

This chain uses TRBV19 with TRBJ2-3, with 7 bases lining up with TRBD2. V lost 6 bases to trimming and J lost 1 base; unmatched junction nucleotides: 7. CDR1 LNHDA and CDR2 SQIVND come from the germline V gene (reference sequence). This CDR3 contains 15 residues. The CDR3, as DNA: TGTGCCAGTAGGGGGAGGGGCTTTGGCACAGATACGCAGTATTTT. Protein product: CASRGRGFGTDTQYF. Drawing the rest from reference TRBV19 and TRBJ2-3, the complete variable domain is DGGITQSPKYLFRKEGQNVTLSCEQNLNHDAMYWYRQDPGQGLRLIYYSQIVNDFQKGDIAEGYSVSREKKESFPLTVTSAQKNPTAFYLCASRGRGFGTDTQYFGPGTRLTVL.

For this clone: The sample holds other DNA sequences that translate to the same CDR3. The genes are TRBV11-2 and TRBJ2-4; no clear D gene. The CDR3 length is 14 residues. The germline V gene has CDR1 SGHAT and CDR2 FQNNGV. V dropped 4 bases and J dropped 0 bases, with 7 bases sitting between them. The CDR3 spells CASSSRLAKNIQYF. DNA of the CDR3: TGTGCCAGCAGCTCACGGTTAGCCAAAAACATTCAGTACTTC.

This chain links TRBV9 with TRBJ2-5, with 8 bases aligning to TRBD1. With V trimmed by 0 bases and J by 3 bases, 7 bases remained unmatched. The CDR3 is made up of 16 amino acids. Germline CDR1 SGDLS, CDR2 YYNGEE. The CDR3 sequence: CASSVGTGLLEETQYF. The CDR3, as DNA: TGTGCCAGCAGCGTAGGGACAGGGCTTCTAGAAGAGACCCAGTACTTC. Using reference TRBV9 and TRBJ2-5 for the parts outside the CDR3, the full variable domain is DSGVTQTPKHLITATGQRVTLRCSPRSGDLSVYWYQQSLDQGLQFLIQYYNGEERAKGNILERFSAQQFPDLHSELNLSSLELGDSALYFCASSVGTGLLEETQYFGPGTRLLVL.

The rearrangement joins TRBV19 to TRBJ1-2; 8 bases fit TRBD1. The CDR3 is made up of 13 amino acids. Trimming removed 9 bases from V and 4 bases from J; junction bases left unmatched: 7. Germline CDR1 is LNHDA and CDR2 is SQIVND (reference sequence). CDR3: CASSRQGSYGYTF. The CDR3 DNA sequence: TGTGCCAGCTCTAGACAGGGGAGCTATGGCTACACCTTC.

This chain uses TRBV5-4 with TRBJ1-2, with a tentative D call TRBD1 (5 bases). Trimming stripped 4 bases from V and 3 bases from J, with 13 bases between. The CDR3 length is 14 residues. Germline V gene data show CDR1 as SGHNT and CDR2 as YYREEE (reference sequence). CDR3: CASSLGGGDYGYTF. CDR3 coding DNA: TGTGCCAGCAGCCTCGGGGGAGGGGACTATGGCTACACCTTC.